This TCR beta chain came from a study of Graves' ophthalmopathy and Graves' hyperthyroidism. About the study: Before any treatment, peripheral blood was taken at the initial diagnosis. Study-level points and caveats: Blood contained most expanded thyroid clonotypes exceeding 0.001 frequency. Ophthalmopathy progression was predicted by the model at about 69% sensitivity and roughly 72% specificity.

Uncontrolled infections, pregnancy, lactation or other autoimmune diseases led to patient exclusion. CDR1 and CDR2 (germline): DFQATT, SNEGSKA (reference sequence). The length of the CDR3 is 13 residues. Trimming took 1 base from V and 6 from J, leaving 12 bases between them. This clonotype was counted at least ten times. Its specificity is unknown. Researchers took RNA transcripts and amplified TCR beta CDR3 regions from them. HTBI primers were employed in first-round RT-PCR, then a second-round multiplex PCR followed. TCRdb processed the multiplex PCR reads anew with MiXCR; each CDR3 protein has one entry. Here the sample spans approximately 700,000 distinct CDR3 sequences, more than 40% being singletons.

The clonotype comes from an adult man with Graves' ophthalmopathy. The sequenced sample consisted of peripheral blood. V is TRBV20-1 and J is TRBJ1-2; D gene uncertain. The CDR3 sequence: CSARARSGNGYTF. CDR3 DNA sequence: TGCAGTGCTAGAGCTAGATCGGGGAATGGCTACACCTTC.